This note documents a single T cell receptor beta chain sequence. This CDR3 comprises 19 residues. V was clipped by 2 bases and J by 4 bases; unmatched bases: 12. Germline lookup yields CDR1 SGHRS and CDR2 YFSETQ. Profiled with immunoSEQ multiplex PCR; TCRdb holds only in-frame clones, not every one. This sample carries about 240,000 clones, approximately 78% of them seen once, and the ten largest clones take approximately 13%. This record belongs to a study of blood T cell repertoires in COVID-19. The sequencing sample was made of peripheral blood. The V gene is TRBV5-1, the J gene TRBJ2-2; 12 nucleotides align to TRBD2. The sequence was obtained from a woman in her fifties or sixties with active or convalescent COVID-19. The CDR3 loop is CASSFGLAGSPRGTGELFF. CDR3 bases: TGCGCCAGCAGCTTCGGACTAGCGGGGTCGCCCCGGGGCACCGGGGAGCTGTTTTTT.